The 27 T cell receptor beta chains below were found in one sample sequenced in a study of T-cell reconstitution after alpha-beta-depleted transplantation in children. Unique molecular identifiers were incorporated during preparation of the TCRbeta library. A single record per CDR3 protein comes from TCRdb applying MiXCR to the PCR reads. The profile shows roughly 790,000 distinct CDR3 sequences, roughly 15% of them singletons. Sequencing used PBMCs, mostly from graft donor cells, obtained 360 days after TCRalphabeta/CD19-depleted stem cell transplant. These TCRs come from a male patient between 10 and 17 years old who had a stem cell transplant for acute lymphoblastic leukemia, so the T cells may come from the graft donor.

There are a few counts of this clonotype. The genes are TRBV5-1 and TRBJ2-5; D gene ambiguous. The V end lost 4 bases, the J end lost 5 bases, and 15 bases lay between the germline ends. Germline CDR1 reads SGHRS; CDR2 reads YFSETQ. The CDR3 runs to 14 residues. The CDR3 spells CASSLGSYGETQYF. For the CDR3, the DNA is TGCGCCAGCAGCCTAGGGTCCTACGGGGAGACCCAGTACTTC.

The chain recombines TRBV4-1 with TRBJ2-3, with D possibly matching TRBD2 (6 bases). The CDR3 is 16 residues long. The germline V and J ends were trimmed by 1 base and 0 bases, with 11 bases remaining between them. Germline CDR1 MGHRA, CDR2 YSYEKL. CDR3 loop: CASSQVEGYSTDTQYF. CDR3 nucleotides: TGCGCCAGCAGCCAAGTGGAGGGGTATAGCACAGATACGCAGTATTTT.

The gene calls are TRBV5-1 and TRBJ2-7; 8 bases are a match to TRBD1. This CDR3 contains 15 residues. V trimming: 0 bases; J trimming: 5 bases; junction bases outside the gene matches: 7. CDR1 is SGHRS and CDR2 is YFSETQ in the germline V gene. DNA of the CDR3: TGCGCCAGCAGCTTGGCCGGGACAGGTAGTGACGAGCAGTACTTC. This codes for CASSLAGTGSDEQYF.

In its sample, this clonotype was seen a few times. V gene TRBV6-5 combines with J gene TRBJ2-1; 8 bases are a match to TRBD2. The CDR3 sequence is 15 residues long. Germline V lookup: CDR1 MNHEY, CDR2 SVGAGI. Trimming at V came to 4 bases and at J to 5 bases, leaving 7 bases not matched to a gene. CDR3 bases: TGTGCCAGCAGTTCCACTAGCGGCAACCACAATGAGCAGTTCTTC. It yields the protein CASSSTSGNHNEQFF.

This clonotype came up a few times. The chain combines TRBV3-1 with TRBJ2-7; 12 nucleotides line up with TRBD2. In germline, CDR1 is LGHDT, CDR2 YNNKEL (reference sequence). The CDR3 loop spans 15 amino acids. Trimming cost V 7 bases and J 3 bases; bases outside gene matches: 7. The CDR3 DNA follows: TGTGCCAGCACCCGAGGACTAGCGGGAATCTACGAGCAGTACTTC. Translated, it gives CASTRGLAGIYEQYF.

The chain carries TRBV29-1 and TRBJ1-3; D is unclear. V was cut by 1 base and J by 4 bases, with 5 bases left in between. This CDR3 contains 12 residues. The germline V gene has CDR1 SQVTM and CDR2 ANQGSEA. In DNA form, the CDR3 reads TGCAGCGTTGAAGGGACGGGAAACACCATATATTTT. This codes for CSVEGTGNTIYF. The full variable domain, rest sourced from reference TRBV29-1 and TRBJ1-3, is SAVISQKPSRDICQRGTSLTIQCQVDSQVTMMFWYRQQPGQSLTLIATANQGSEATYESGFVIDKFPISRPNLTFSTLTVSNMSPEDSSIYLCSVEGTGNTIYFGEGSWLTVV.

This rearrangement joins TRBV3-1 to TRBJ2-3; the D gene is possibly TRBD2 (6 bases). From germline, CDR1 is LGHDT and CDR2 YNNKEL (reference sequence). CDR3 length: 15 amino acids. V was cut by 3 bases and J by 4 bases, with 14 bases left in between. CDR3 amino acids: CASSQPSAGPDTQYF. CDR3 nucleotide sequence: TGTGCCAGCAGCCAGCCTAGCGCTGGCCCAGATACGCAGTATTTT.

This sequence joins TRBV5-1 and TRBJ2-7; D unresolved. V lost 2 bases to trimming and J lost 0 bases, with 6 bases between them. Germline V gene data show CDR1 as SGHRS and CDR2 as YFSETQ. This CDR3 is built from 13 residues. The CDR3 is CASSLYPSYEQYF. The CDR3 nucleotides are TGCGCCAGCAGCTTATACCCCTCCTACGAGCAGTACTTC.

This chain joins TRBV7-9 and TRBJ1-1, with TRBD1 as a possible D gene (5 bases). Trimming cost V 6 bases and J 1 base, with 12 bases left between them. Germline CDR1 SEHNR, CDR2 FQNEAQ (reference sequence). The CDR3 has 14 amino acids. CDR3 in DNA: TGTGCCAGCAGGGGCGGTACAGGGAACACTGAAGCTTTCTTT. It translates to CASRGGTGNTEAFF.

This clonotype was seen only a few times. The rearrangement links TRBV12-3 or TRBV12-4 to TRBJ1-5; D gene unclear. This CDR3 is built from 14 residues. V was trimmed by 5 bases and J by 1 base, leaving 9 bases between them. CDR3 protein: CASSPGRSNQPQHF. In DNA, the CDR3 is TGTGCCAGCAGTCCGGGGAGAAGCAATCAGCCCCAGCATTTT.

The rearrangement joins TRBV18 to TRBJ1-1; the D gene is possibly TRBD1 (6 bases). Trimming took off 0 bases at V and 4 bases at J, with 12 bases between the two ends. Germline CDR1 reads KGHSH; CDR2 reads LQKENI. The CDR3 covers 15 residues. Written as DNA, the CDR3 is TGTGCCAGCTCACCACCGGTGGGGGCTGGCACTGAAGCTTTCTTT. This encodes CASSPPVGAGTEAFF.

The V call is TRBV11-2, the J call TRBJ1-2; no reliable D call. The CDR3 runs 15 residues. Trimming took off 1 base at V and 0 bases at J, with 9 bases between the two ends. The V gene's germline CDR1 is SGHAT and CDR2 FQNNGV. The CDR3: CASSLAISTNYGYTF. The CDR3 DNA is TGTGCCAGCAGCTTAGCGATCAGTACTAACTATGGCTACACCTTC.

The rearrangement joins TRBV10-3 to TRBJ2-7; D remains unclear. CDR1 and CDR2 from the germline V gene are ENHRY and SYGVKD. The length of the CDR3 is 13 residues. The V and J ends lost 9 bases and 4 bases respectively, with 16 bases between them. CDR3 amino acids: CAMGSGLNYEQYF. Written as DNA, the CDR3 is TGTGCCATGGGCTCCGGGCTCAATTACGAGCAGTACTTC.

The V call is TRBV5-1, the J call TRBJ1-2, with unresolved D. The CDR3 totals 15 residues. V shed 2 bases and J shed 2 bases, with 13 bases lying between them. Germline-derived CDR1 and CDR2 are SGHRS and YFSETQ. The CDR3 reads CASSFLEYGNYGYTF. As DNA, the CDR3 is TGCGCCAGCAGCTTCTTGGAGTACGGAAACTATGGCTACACCTTC.

This clonotype has more than one count but fewer than ten. The genes are TRBV5-1 and TRBJ2-2; no definite D call. V dropped 3 bases and J dropped 6 bases, with 6 bases sitting between them. The germline V gene encodes CDR1 SGHRS and CDR2 YFSETQ. This CDR3 is built from 12 residues. In DNA form, the CDR3 reads TGCGCCAGCAGCTATAATTCCGGGGAGCTGTTTTTT. It specifies CASSYNSGELFF. The full variable domain, rest sourced from reference TRBV5-1 and TRBJ2-2, is KAGVTQTPRYLIKTRGQQVTLSCSPISGHRSVSWYQQTPGQGLQFLFEYFSETQRNKGNFPGRFSGRQFSNSRSEMNVSTLELGDSALYLCASSYNSGELFFGEGSRLTVL.

J is TRBJ2-7 and V is TRBV19; no definite D call. This CDR3 spans 15 amino acids. Trimming shortened V by 1 base and J by 5 bases, and 15 bases separated the two germline ends. Germline-derived CDR1 and CDR2 are LNHDA and SQIVND (reference sequence). CDR3 region: CASSIAPRSIHEQYF. The CDR3 region has the DNA TGTGCCAGTAGTATAGCCCCCCGCAGTATCCACGAGCAGTACTTC. Filled out from reference TRBV19 and TRBJ2-7, the complete variable domain reads DGGITQSPKYLFRKEGQNVTLSCEQNLNHDAMYWYRQDPGQGLRLIYYSQIVNDFQKGDIAEGYSVSREKKESFPLTVTSAQKNPTAFYLCASSIAPRSIHEQYFGPGTRLTVT.

This clonotype has more than one count but fewer than ten. The chain is built from TRBV3-1 and TRBJ2-5, with D possibly called TRBD1 or TRBD2 (5 bases each). The germline V gene has CDR1 LGHDT and CDR2 YNNKEL (reference sequence). The CDR3 extends over 15 amino acids. The V end lost 11 bases, the J end lost 5 bases, and 24 bases lay between the germline ends. The CDR3 nucleotides read TGTGCCGCGGCAATGGGACGCTCCTCCGGGGAGACCCAGTACTTC. It specifies CAAAMGRSSGETQYF.

The chain recombines TRBV27 with TRBJ2-1; possibly TRBD1 or TRBD2 for D (5 bases each). Trimming took 5 bases from V and 6 from J, leaving 20 bases between them. This CDR3 has 16 amino acids. Germline V CDR1 and CDR2: MNHEY, SMNVEV (reference sequence). CDR3 in amino acids: CASSVPGSPLGNEQFF. Written as DNA, the CDR3 is TGTGCCAGCAGTGTGCCAGGGAGTCCATTAGGCAATGAGCAGTTCTTC.

This chain joins TRBV20-1 and TRBJ2-3; 9 bases line up with TRBD1. The V and J ends lost 4 bases and 5 bases, in that order; junction bases with no gene match: 10. Germline CDR1 DFQATT, CDR2 SNEGSKA (reference sequence). CDR3 length: 15 residues. As DNA, the CDR3 is TGCAGTGCTAATATACCGGGACAGGGCCTAGATACGCAGTATTTT. Its translation is CSANIPGQGLDTQYF.

This clonotype was picked up a small number of times. CDR3 amino acids: CASSYEQNPSYEQYF. CDR3 sequence (DNA): TGTGCCAGCAGTTATGAACAGAACCCCTCCTACGAGCAGTACTTC. J is TRBJ2-7 and V is TRBV2; D gene uncertain. This CDR3 region has 15 residues. Trimming removed 5 bases at V and 0 bases at J, with 14 bases between. Germline-derived CDR1 and CDR2 are SNHLY and FYNNEI.

This clonotype was counted a few times. The V gene is TRBV20-1, the J gene TRBJ2-3; D is possibly TRBD2 (6 bases). The CDR3 is made up of 13 amino acids. V lost 3 bases, J lost 2 bases, and 9 bases lay in between. CDR1 DFQATT and CDR2 SNEGSKA come from the germline V gene (reference sequence). The CDR3 loop reads CSASGGITDTQYF. For the CDR3, the DNA is TGCAGTGCTAGCGGCGGGATCACAGATACGCAGTATTTT.

The chain uses TRBV12-3 or TRBV12-4 and TRBJ1-5, with D unclear. Trimming stripped 3 bases from V and 3 bases from J, with 12 bases between. The CDR3 runs 15 residues. In DNA, the CDR3 is TGTGCCAGCAGTTTCGGGTGGCAGCTCAATCAGCCCCAGCATTTT. It codes for CASSFGWQLNQPQHF.

The CDR3 reads CASREREGRADTQYF. Written as DNA, the CDR3 is TGTGCCAGCAGGGAGCGGGAGGGCCGGGCAGATACGCAGTATTTT. The gene calls are TRBV12-3 or TRBV12-4 and TRBJ2-3; 10 positions match TRBD2. This CDR3 is 15 amino acids long. The J segment lost 4 bases and the V segment lost 6 bases, leaving 7 bases of the junction unmatched.

This clonotype has a handful of counts. The V gene is TRBV5-1, the J gene TRBJ1-2; D not resolved. Germline V gene sequence: CDR1 SGHRS, CDR2 YFSETQ. V was cut by 0 bases and J by 4 bases, with 13 bases left in between. The CDR3 runs 15 residues. CDR3 loop: CASSLAPSAAYGYTF. CDR3 DNA sequence: TGCGCCAGCAGCTTGGCTCCTTCGGCAGCCTATGGCTACACCTTC.

This clonotype was picked up a small number of times. The chain employs TRBV7-8 and TRBJ2-1; tentative D call: TRBD2 (8 bases). CDR1 is SGHVS, CDR2 FQNEAQ, per germline. V lost 8 bases and J 4 bases, leaving 15 bases between the germline ends. The CDR3 consists of 14 residues. CDR3 sequence reads: CASSGGGAYNEQFF. DNA for the CDR3: TGTGCCAGCTCGGGAGGGGGCGCTTACAATGAGCAGTTCTTC.

The chain couples TRBV29-1 to TRBJ2-7; perhaps TRBD2 as D (7 bases). The CDR3 length is 18 residues. Trimming stripped 1 base from V and 3 bases from J, with 25 bases between. Germline V CDR1 and CDR2: SQVTM, ANQGSEA. CDR3 nucleotides: TGCAGCGTTGAAGGGTTAGGACTAGGGGGAGGAAAACTCTACGAGCAGTACTTC. Its translation is CSVEGLGLGGGKLYEQYF.

There are many counts of this clonotype. The chain has TRBV20-1 and TRBJ2-5; no definite D call. This CDR3 region has 12 residues. Germline values: CDR1 DFQATT, CDR2 SNEGSKA (reference sequence). The V end was cut by 2 bases, the J end by 5 bases, with 9 bases between. CDR3 sequence (DNA): TGCAGTGCTAGACGTGGGATGGAGACCCAGTACTTC. It is translated as CSARRGMETQYF.